Presented here are 6 T cell receptor beta chains from one specimen sequenced in a study of OX40 agonist ivuxolimab in advanced cancers. TCRdb's copy holds only in-frame clones and misses some; the assay was immunoSEQ multiplex PCR. Seen here are about 52,000 clones, approximately 88% observed once, and the top ten hold around 12%. Sequenced here: CD4+ or CD8+ T cells sorted from blood, sampled in a trial of the OX40 agonist ivuxolimab. Receptors originate from an adult with an advanced solid tumor such as melanoma, head and neck, liver or kidney cancer.

Written as DNA, the CDR3 is TGCGCCAGCAGCCCCGGGACAGGAGGAGAGACCCAGTACTTC. Protein: CASSPGTGGETQYF. The chain carries TRBV5-1 and TRBJ2-5; 8 positions agree with TRBD1. Germline CDR1 reads SGHRS; CDR2 reads YFSETQ. This CDR3 comprises 14 residues. The J segment lost 4 bases and the V segment lost 4 bases, leaving 6 bases of the junction unmatched. The variable domain in full, completed from reference TRBV5-1 and TRBJ2-5, reads KAGVTQTPRYLIKTRGQQVTLSCSPISGHRSVSWYQQTPGQGLQFLFEYFSETQRNKGNFPGRFSGRQFSNSRSEMNVSTLELGDSALYLCASSPGTGGETQYFGPGTRLLVL.

The rearrangement uses TRBV6-5 and TRBJ2-5, with a weak D call TRBD2 (5 bases). The J call may not be correct, given that the DNA end is closer to TRBJ2-7. The germline CDR1 and CDR2 sequences are MNHEY and SVGAGI. The CDR3 has 15 amino acids. CDR3 protein: CASSYEAGPGYEQYF. The CDR3 DNA reads as TGTGCCAGCAGTTACGAGGCGGGCCCGGGGTACGAGCAGTACTTC.

Only a few counts were recorded for this clone. The chain employs TRBV12-5 and TRBJ2-2; 10 bases match TRBD1. Germline loops: CDR1 LGHNT, CDR2 FRNRAP. The junction had 5 bases not matched to a gene; V was cut back by 5 bases and J by 5 bases. This CDR3 is built from 15 residues. CDR3 coding DNA: TGTGCTAGTGGTCTAGGGACAGGGGATACCGGGGAGCTGTTTTTT. As protein: CASGLGTGDTGELFF.

This chain joins TRBV5-8 and TRBJ2-5; either TRBD1 or TRBD2 may supply D (5 bases each). The CDR3 loop spans 16 amino acids. V gave up 4 bases and J gave up 2 bases, with 18 bases separating them. Per the germline V gene, CDR1 is SGHTS and CDR2 is YDEGEE. CDR3 coding DNA: TGTGCCAGCAGCCCAGGGACGTGGTCGGGTCAAGAGACCCAGTACTTC. Translating it yields CASSPGTWSGQETQYF. Variable domain in full (rest from reference TRBV5-8 and TRBJ2-5): EAGVTQSPTHLIKTRGQQATLRCSPISGHTSVYWYQQALGLGLQFLLWYDEGEERNRGNFPPRFSGRQFPNYSSELNVNALELEDSALYLCASSPGTWSGQETQYFGPGTRLLVL.

CDR3 DNA sequence: TGTGCCAGCAGGACTAGGACAGGGGACTATCTATCTGGCTACACCTTC. Amino acid sequence: CASRTRTGDYLSGYTF. The chain uses TRBV28 and TRBJ1-2; 9 nucleotides line up with TRBD1. Per germline, CDR1 MDHEN and CDR2 SYDVKM. The CDR3 covers 16 residues. The ends lost 6 bases at V and 7 bases at J; junction bases unmatched: 15.

This clone was detected only once. The chain combines TRBV5-8 with TRBJ2-3; tentative D call: TRBD2 (6 bases). V lost 3 bases, J lost 2 bases, and 16 bases lay in between. CDR1 and CDR2 (germline): SGHTS, YDEGEE. The CDR3 runs 16 residues. The CDR3 nucleotides are TGTGCCAGCAGCTCCCCCCGGACGGACTACACAGATACGCAGTATTTT. Protein: CASSSPRTDYTDTQYF. Full variable domain (outside the CDR3, taken from reference TRBV5-8 and TRBJ2-3): EAGVTQSPTHLIKTRGQQATLRCSPISGHTSVYWYQQALGLGLQFLLWYDEGEERNRGNFPPRFSGRQFPNYSSELNVNALELEDSALYLCASSSPRTDYTDTQYFGPGTRLTVL.